A single sample gave rise to the 21 T cell receptor beta chains below, sequenced in a study of T cells in Graves' hyperthyroidism and ophthalmopathy. TCR beta CDR3 regions were amplified from RNA. The study used the HTBI primer set for a first-round RT-PCR of the TCR CDR3. Each CDR3 protein gets one entry after TCRdb re-called the multiplex PCR reads with MiXCR. The sample consists of fewer than 650,000 distinct CDR3 sequences, about 14% of them appearing once. Sample: blood. The receptors originated from a young woman with Graves' ophthalmopathy.

This clonotype was seen at least ten times. The V and J genes are TRBV30 and TRBJ1-1; 11 bases are shared with TRBD1. Trimming took 5 bases from V and 5 from J; bases not matched to a gene: 4. The CDR3 loop spans 13 amino acids. The germline V gene has CDR1 GTSNPN and CDR2 SVGIG (reference sequence). The CDR3 reads CAWGQGAQTEAFF. CDR3 in DNA: TGTGCCTGGGGACAGGGGGCGCAGACTGAAGCTTTCTTT.

The chain uses TRBV6-1 and TRBJ1-1, with 8 nucleotides matching TRBD1. Trimming cost V 6 bases and J 0 bases; bases outside gene matches: 6. Germline V CDR1 and CDR2: MNHNS, SASEGT. This CDR3 comprises 15 residues. The DNA of the CDR3 is TGTGCCAGCAGAGGGTCAGGGGGCATGAACACTGAAGCTTTCTTT. Its protein product is CASRGSGGMNTEAFF.

This clonotype has just a few counts. The chain carries TRBV19 and TRBJ2-2, with TRBD1 matching over 11 bases. The J segment lost 0 bases and the V segment lost 10 bases, leaving 7 bases of the junction unmatched. Germline CDR1 is LNHDA and CDR2 is SQIVND (reference sequence). The CDR3 has 16 amino acids. The CDR3 spells CAIARTGGSNTGELFF. CDR3 bases: TGTGCCATCGCGAGGACAGGGGGCTCGAACACCGGGGAGCTGTTTTTT.

This chain links TRBV11-3 with TRBJ2-4; D could derive from TRBD1 or TRBD2 (5 bases each). CDR1 is SGHNT and CDR2 is YENEEA in the germline V gene. This CDR3 has 16 residues. Trimming pared 5 bases from V and 1 base from J, leaving 15 bases between. The CDR3 spells CASSESRDVAKNIQYF. In nucleotides, the CDR3 is TGTGCCAGCAGCGAGTCTCGGGACGTGGCCAAAAACATTCAGTACTTC.

In regard to this clonotype: A much larger clone differs by one base, so this may be a read error. The rearrangement uses TRBV3-1 and TRBJ2-1; possibly TRBD2 for D (6 bases). Germline V gene data show CDR1 as LGHDT and CDR2 as YNNKEL (reference sequence). CDR3 size: 17 residues. Trimming took off 4 bases at V and 2 bases at J, with 18 bases between the two ends. CDR3: CASSRSPRGCPYNEQFF. In DNA form, the CDR3 reads TGTGCCAGCAGCCGATCCCCGCGGGGCTGTCCCTACAATGAGCAGTTCTTC.

This clonotype was seen many times. The J gene is TRBJ2-6, the V gene TRBV28; 12 nucleotides align to TRBD1. CDR3 length: 21 residues. With 5 bases clipped from V and 0 bases from J, the junction kept 14 bases outside the gene matches. CDR1 MDHEN and CDR2 SYDVKM come from the germline V gene. The CDR3 here is CASSPRGQGAAGSSGANVLTF. The CDR3 DNA reads as TGTGCCAGCAGTCCACGGGGACAGGGGGCCGCAGGGTCCTCTGGGGCCAACGTCCTGACTTTC. The entire variable domain, with the rest obtained from reference TRBV28 and TRBJ2-6, is as follows: DVKVTQSSRYLVKRTGEKVFLECVQDMDHENMFWYRQDPGLGLRLIYFSYDVKMKEKGDIPEGYSVSREKKERFSLILESASTNQTSMYLCASSPRGQGAAGSSGANVLTFGAGSRLTVL.

This clonotype was detected a few times. The rearrangement joins TRBV19 to TRBJ2-3, with 12 nucleotides matching TRBD2. CDR3 length equals 15 residues. Germline lookup yields CDR1 LNHDA and CDR2 SQIVND (reference sequence). Unmatched junction bases numbered 3, after V lost 4 bases and J lost 4 bases. Here the CDR3 DNA reads TGTGCCAGTAGTAGCCTAGCGGGAGGGTCAGATACGCAGTATTTT. Translation: CASSSLAGGSDTQYF.

This clonotype has at least ten counts. This chain joins TRBV9 and TRBJ2-7; the match to TRBD2 covers 11 bases. Losses at the gene ends were 0 bases for V and 4 bases for J; bases not matched to a gene: 12. Germline CDR1 is SGDLS and CDR2 is YYNGEE. The CDR3 loop spans 18 amino acids. The CDR3 DNA is TGTGCCAGCAGCGTAGATGACAGACCGGGACTAGCGGAATACGAGCAGTACTTC. This encodes CASSVDDRPGLAEYEQYF.

Ten or more counts support this clonotype. V gene TRBV27 combines with J gene TRBJ1-4; maybe TRBD1 (6 bases). Per the germline V gene, CDR1 is MNHEY and CDR2 is SMNVEV (reference sequence). The CDR3 loop spans 16 amino acids. Between the trimmed V and J ends, which lost 2 bases and 6 bases, there was a span of 16 bases. The CDR3 spells CASSLRQGGGYEKLFF. The CDR3 DNA is TGTGCCAGCAGTTTACGTCAGGGAGGGGGTTATGAAAAACTGTTTTTT.

A note on this clonotype: The CDR3 end shows no conserved phenylalanine or tryptophan, and so a read error is likely. V and J are TRBV15 and TRBJ1-1; possible D gene TRBD1, 5 bases. The V and J ends lost 5 bases and 7 bases respectively, with 14 bases between them. Per the germline V gene, CDR1 is LNHNV and CDR2 is YYDKDF (reference sequence). The CDR3 spans 13 residues. In nucleotides, the CDR3 is TGTGCCACCAGCGGTGGGGCGTACGGTGAAGCTTTCCTT. Protein product: CATSGGAYGEAFL.

The table lists this clonotype with a few counts. The chain couples TRBV29-1 to TRBJ2-1; D is uncertain. The CDR3 sequence is 12 residues long. Germline CDR1 reads SQVTM; CDR2 reads ANQGSEA. The V gene lost 4 bases and the J gene lost 8 bases, with 12 bases spanning the gap. The CDR3 coding sequence is TGCAGCGTTGTCCAGGTGGGGTATGAGCAGTTCTTC. It codes for CSVVQVGYEQFF.

This clonotype showed up many times. The chain combines TRBV28 with TRBJ2-1; D gene uncertain. V was clipped by 5 bases and J by 9 bases, with 11 bases between them. Germline lookup yields CDR1 MDHEN and CDR2 SYDVKM. The CDR3 sequence is 12 residues long. The CDR3 protein is CASSHRGTEQFF. The CDR3 DNA is TGTGCCAGCAGTCACCGAGGTACTGAGCAGTTCTTC.

This chain joins TRBV2 and TRBJ2-2, with D possibly matching TRBD1 (8 bases). With 6 bases removed from V and 4 bases from J, the gap between germline ends came to 18 bases. The CDR3 extends over 16 amino acids. Germline V gene data show CDR1 as SNHLY and CDR2 as FYNNEI. In DNA, the CDR3 is TGTGCCAGCAGGGCCGACAGGGGCGGGGGCACCGGGGAGCTGTTTTTT. Translating gives CASRADRGGGTGELFF.

This clonotype was observed once. The germline gene is not matched at one end of the junction; a read error may be the cause. The J gene is TRBJ1-3, the V gene TRBV28; D not resolved. Per germline, CDR1 MDHEN and CDR2 SYDVKM. The CDR3 consists of 14 residues. DNA of the CDR3: TGTACCAGCGCCCCGGCCCTCTCTGGAAACACCATATATTTT. Translation gives CTSAPALSGNTIYF.

This clonotype was seen repeatedly, ten times or more. V gene TRBV7-3 combines with J gene TRBJ2-3; 7 bases align to TRBD2. Per germline, CDR1 SGHTA and CDR2 FQGTGA. The CDR3 length is 15 residues. The J segment lost 9 bases and the V segment lost 3 bases, leaving 12 bases of the junction unmatched. CDR3 region: CASSLGGEGSGTQYF. Written as DNA, the CDR3 is TGTGCCAGCAGCTTGGGAGGGGAGGGCAGTGGGACGCAGTATTTT.

The chain combines TRBV3-1 with TRBJ1-6, with a tentative D call TRBD1 (5 bases). The CDR3 runs to 16 residues. Germline V CDR1 and CDR2: LGHDT, YNNKEL (reference sequence). V lost 0 bases to trimming and J lost 3 bases, with 9 bases between them. The CDR3 DNA reads as TGTGCCAGCAGCCAAGACAGGGTCGACTATAATTCACCCCTCCACTTT. It codes for CASSQDRVDYNSPLHF.

The chain carries TRBV24-1 and TRBJ2-2, with TRBD2 matching 7 bases. CDR1 is KGHDR, CDR2 SFDVKD, per germline. V gave up 4 bases and J gave up 2 bases; unmatched junction bases: 9. This CDR3 spans 17 amino acids. CDR3 sequence (DNA): TGTGCCACCAGTGACCCACCGGGAGCGGGAAACACCGGGGAGCTGTTTTTT. Protein product: CATSDPPGAGNTGELFF.

This clonotype has at least ten counts. The V call is TRBV9, the J call TRBJ2-3, with a tentative D call TRBD2 (5 bases). The CDR3 loop spans 14 amino acids. V was clipped by 7 bases and J by 3 bases, with 15 bases between them. Germline values: CDR1 SGDLS, CDR2 YYNGEE. The CDR3 loop reads CASSTRSWTDTQYF. CDR3 sequence (DNA): TGTGCCAGCTCCACTAGAAGTTGGACAGATACGCAGTATTTT.

This clonotype has at least ten counts. The chain has TRBV2 and TRBJ2-2; D remains unclear. Germline lookup yields CDR1 SNHLY and CDR2 FYNNEI. The ends were cut back, 7 bases at V and 6 bases at J, with 6 bases in the middle. The CDR3 runs to 11 residues. The CDR3 coding sequence is TGTGCCAGCATGGACGCCGGGGAGCTGTTTTTT. This translates into CASMDAGELFF. The full variable domain, in which reference TRBV2 and TRBJ2-2 provide the parts outside the CDR3, is EPEVTQTPSHQVTQMGQEVILRCVPISNHLYFYWYRQILGQKVEFLVSFYNNEISEKSEIFDDQFSVERPDGSNFTLKIRSTKLEDSAMYFCASMDAGELFFGEGSRLTVL.

This clonotype was seen more than once but under ten times. This chain joins TRBV27 and TRBJ2-5, with a possible D match to TRBD1 (6 bases). CDR1 is MNHEY and CDR2 is SMNVEV in the germline V gene (reference sequence). V was shortened by 3 bases and J by 7 bases, with 15 bases between the two germline ends. This CDR3 spans 14 amino acids. CDR3 DNA sequence: TGTGCCAGCAGTTTTGGGGACACCCATCTGACCCAGTACTTC. Its protein is CASSFGDTHLTQYF.

A few counts support this clonotype. The rearrangement joins TRBV5-8 to TRBJ1-2; D gene ambiguous. CDR1 is SGHTS, CDR2 YDEGEE, per germline. This CDR3 is 15 amino acids long. Trimming cost V 1 base and J 4 bases, with 14 bases left between them. In DNA form, the CDR3 reads TGTGCCAGCAGCTTGATATCAGGCGCTAGCTATGGCTACACCTTC. Encoded protein: CASSLISGASYGYTF.